The following is a TCR beta chain sequence with its context. What it recognizes is unknown. The data stem from a study of T cell responses to AZD1222 COVID-19 vaccine. On the study more broadly: Investigators merged groups given second doses at roughly 4 or roughly 12 weeks. Study-wide results and caveats: None of the repertoires were sampled until the peak T cell response had passed. A mostly white British donor set with more females was recruited, and clonal diversity was possibly underestimated. Among spike-specific TCRs, nearly half reportedly target unmutated variant regions.

Libraries were prepared by immunoSEQ multiplex PCR; TCRdb keeps only in-frame clonotypes and omits some of them. Counted here are about 160,000 clones, around 89% occurring once; the ten biggest clones make up 6.9%. The germline V gene has CDR1 WSHSY and CDR2 SAAADI. This CDR3 contains 14 residues. V shed 6 bases and J shed 1 base, with 12 bases lying between them. The genes are TRBV10-2 and TRBJ1-1; D is undetermined. Source: peripheral blood, taken on day 0 of AZD1222 vaccination. This TCR came from an adult in good health. The CDR3 DNA sequence: TGCGCCAGCAGCGCTCTACAAACGAACACTGAAGCTTTCTTT. This gives the protein CASSALQTNTEAFF.